These T cell receptor beta chains were read from a single sample in a study of control samples from healthy donors and cancer patients. Data came from immunoSEQ multiplex PCR; TCRdb stores just in-frame clones and leaves some out. The sample contains about 96,000 clones, more than 85% of which appear only once. Sequenced: blood. The receptors derive from a man aged 18 to 29 in good health. The CDR3 runs from the conserved cysteine through the conserved F or W. A D gene is named only where the DNA matches it firmly. Clone size is given for some rows only: seen once, a few or many times, or a class if the clone is expanded.

>.|.|14|TRBJ1-6|TRBV18
CASSPPPSGGGVHF
TGTGCCAGCTCACCCCCCCCCAGTGGTGGCGGCGTACACTTT
>.|.|13|TRBJ1-6|TRBV27
CASSVRDNSPLHF
TGTGCCAGCAGTGTCCGGGATAATTCACCCCTCCACTTT
>.|.|13|TRBJ1-2|TRBV10-2
CASSDWGSVGYTF
TGCGCCAGCAGTGATTGGGGGAGCGTTGGCTACACCTTC
>.|TRBD2|16|TRBJ2-7|TRBV4-1
CASSQGGGVGETEQYF
TGCGCCAGCAGCCAGGGGGGAGGGGTAGGAGAAACCGAGCAGTACTTC
>.|TRBD1|14|TRBJ1-1|TRBV2
CASSGSGTGREAFF
TGTGCCAGCAGCGGCTCCGGGACAGGTCGAGAAGCTTTCTTT
>.|TRBD2|15|TRBJ2-1|TRBV4-3
CASSDTSGSSNEQFF
TGCGCCAGCAGCGATACTAGCGGGAGCTCCAATGAGCAGTTCTTC
>.|TRBD1|15|TRBJ2-3|TRBV27
CASRSGTGVTDTQYF
TGTGCCAGCAGATCTGGGACAGGGGTGACAGATACGCAGTATTTT
>.|.|14|TRBJ1-5|TRBV19
CASSRTGPRPPQHF
TGTGCCAGTAGTCGAACGGGGCCCCGGCCGCCCCAGCATTTT
>.|.|17|TRBJ2-6|TRBV11-3
CASSSGTVNSGANVLTF
TGTGCCAGCAGCTCTGGGACGGTTAACTCTGGGGCCAACGTCCTGACTTTC
>.|TRBD1|18|TRBJ2-1|TRBV7-9
CASSPRGWDRSSYNEQFF
TGTGCCAGCAGCCCCCGCGGGTGGGACAGGAGCTCCTACAATGAGCAGTTCTTC
>.|.|16|TRBJ1-4|TRBV5-1
CASSLGVATTNEKLFF
TGCGCCAGCAGCCTTGGCGTGGCCACAACTAATGAAAAACTGTTTTTT
>.|.|14|TRBJ1-4|TRBV2
CASSREAGNEKLFF
TGTGCCAGCAGTCGGGAGGCGGGTAATGAAAAACTGTTTTTT
>.|TRBD1|16|TRBJ1-5|TRBV6-6
CASSRGGQGSSQPQHF
TGTGCCAGCAGTCGTGGGGGACAGGGGAGTTCGCAGCCCCAGCATTTT
>.|TRBD1|17|TRBJ1-2|TRBV2
CASSDSTGIVYNYGYTF
TGTGCCAGCAGCGATTCGACAGGGATAGTCTACAACTATGGCTACACCTTC
>.|TRBD2|13|TRBJ2-2|TRBV11-2
CASRQSGRRELFF
TGTGCCAGCAGACAGAGCGGGAGACGGGAGCTGTTTTTT
>.|.|15|TRBJ1-1|TRBV7-3
CASSPMQGPGTEAFF
TGTGCCAGCAGTCCCATGCAGGGCCCCGGCACTGAAGCTTTCTTT
>.|.|13|TRBJ1-4|TRBV5-8
CASSLALSEKLFF
TGTGCCAGCAGCTTGGCCTTGAGCGAAAAACTGTTTTTT
>.|.|16|TRBJ2-7|TRBV6-5
CASSYSSEALIYEQYF
TGTGCCAGCAGTTACTCGTCGGAGGCCCTAATCTACGAGCAGTACTTC
>once|.|15|TRBJ1-1|TRBV4-1
CASSQGPGENTEAFF
TGCGCCAGCAGCCAAGGGCCAGGGGAGAACACTGAAGCTTTCTTT
>.|.|13|TRBJ1-1|TRBV6-5
CASRDSGFTEAFF
TGTGCCAGCAGGGACAGCGGGTTCACTGAAGCTTTCTTT
>.|.|12|TRBJ2-7|TRBV27
CASSRDFYEQYF
TGTGCCAGCAGTAGGGACTTCTACGAGCAGTACTTC
>.|TRBD2|16|TRBJ2-3|TRBV4-1
CASSQSHGLASDTQYF
TGCGCCAGCAGCCAAAGCCACGGACTAGCATCAGATACGCAGTATTTT
>.|.|13|TRBJ1-1|TRBV11-2
CASSLDIDTEAFF
TGTGCCAGCAGCTTAGATATTGACACTGAAGCTTTCTTT
>.|TRBD2|13|TRBJ2-1|TRBV6-5
CASSTSAYNEQFF
TGTGCCAGCAGTACTAGCGCGTACAATGAGCAGTTCTTC
>.|.|12|TRBJ1-1|TRBV6-5
CASGQPNTEAFF
TGTGCCAGCGGCCAGCCGAACACTGAAGCTTTCTTT
>.|TRBD1|15|TRBJ1-1|TRBV2
CASLRQGQGNTEAFF
TGTGCCAGCCTCAGACAGGGCCAAGGGAACACTGAAGCTTTCTTT
>.|.|13|TRBJ2-1|TRBV3-1/TRBV3-2
CASSRPGDNEQFF
TGTGCCAGCAGTCGTCCAGGGGACAATGAGCAGTTCTTC
>once|.|15|TRBJ1-3|TRBV3-1/TRBV3-2
CASREPGTPGNTIYF
TGTGCCAGCAGAGAACCCGGGACGCCTGGAAACACCATATATTTT
>once|TRBD1|15|TRBJ1-4|TRBV5-1
CASTSGGQDNEKLFF
TGCGCCAGCACTTCAGGGGGCCAGGATAATGAAAAACTGTTTTTT
>.|.|17|TRBJ1-2|TRBV10-3
CAISEIQTEIEHYGYTF
TGTGCCATCAGTGAGATACAGACGGAAATTGAACACTATGGCTACACCTTC
>.|.|19|TRBJ1-3|TRBV27
CASSRGLGMGSGSGNTIYF
TGTGCCAGCAGCCGAGGACTAGGGATGGGGTCCGGATCGGGAAACACCATATATTTT
>once|TRBD1|15|TRBJ1-3|TRBV2
CASNNYVGGENTIYF
TGTGCCAGCAATAATTACGTAGGGGGCGAAAACACCATATATTTT
>.|.|15|TRBJ2-1|TRBV19
CASSIGDTSYNEQFF
TGTGCCAGTAGTATAGGGGACACCTCCTACAATGAGCAGTTCTTC
>.|.|12|TRBJ1-2|TRBV5-1
CASSVTADGYTF
TGCGCCAGCAGCGTCACCGCAGATGGCTACACCTTC
>.|TRBD2|17|TRBJ2-2|TRBV5-7
CASSQDIAGDHTGELFF
TGTGCCAGCAGCCAAGACATAGCGGGGGACCACACCGGGGAGCTGTTTTTT
>.|.|13|TRBJ1-3|TRBV7-2
CASSLGQGNTIYF
TGTGCCAGCAGCTTAGGACAGGGAAACACCATATATTTT
>.|.|14|TRBJ2-7|TRBV9
CASSAVGGGYEQYF
TGTGCCAGCAGCGCTGTTGGAGGTGGATACGAGCAGTACTTC
>.|.|16|TRBJ2-7|TRBV6-5
CASSSKGRGGGYEQYF
TGTGCCAGCAGTTCGAAAGGACGTGGGGGTGGATACGAGCAGTACTTC
>.|TRBD2|18|TRBJ2-5|TRBV27
CASSLSTSGGPKRETQYF
TGTGCCAGCAGTTTATCGACTAGCGGGGGCCCGAAGCGAGAGACCCAGTACTTC
>.|TRBD2|16|TRBJ2-3|TRBV30
CAWDTGGPGSTDTQYF
TGTGCCTGGGATACGGGGGGGCCGGGTAGCACAGATACGCAGTATTTT
>once|.|16|TRBJ2-7|TRBV2
CASTQTYGTRTYEQYF
TGTGCCAGCACCCAAACATACGGGACTCGTACCTACGAGCAGTACTTC
>.|.|15|TRBJ2-4|TRBV9
CASSRTGLAKNIQYF
TGTGCCAGCAGCCGCACAGGGCTAGCCAAAAACATTCAGTACTTC
>.|.|16|TRBJ1-4|TRBV28
CASSPAGWRGNEKLFF
TGTGCCAGCAGCCCGGCGGGCTGGAGGGGGAATGAAAAACTGTTTTTT
>.|.|16|TRBJ1-3|TRBV5-4
CASSMNGVTSGNTIYF
TGTGCCAGCAGCATGAACGGGGTTACCTCTGGAAACACCATATATTTT
>.|TRBD2|16|TRBJ2-1|TRBV5-1
CASSLDLAGIYNEQFF
TGCGCCAGCAGCTTGGATCTAGCGGGGATTTACAATGAGCAGTTCTTC
>.|.|14|TRBJ1-2|TRBV20-1
CSASALDGVYGYTF
TGCAGTGCTAGTGCCCTTGACGGGGTCTATGGCTACACCTTC
>.|TRBD1|14|TRBJ2-7|TRBV7-2
CASSPHRGRDEQYF
TGTGCCAGCAGCCCCCACAGGGGGCGCGACGAGCAGTACTTC
>.|.|15|TRBJ2-5|TRBV18
CASSPPRSVGETQYF
TGTGCCAGCTCCCCTCCTAGGTCGGTTGGAGAGACCCAGTACTTC
>.|.|15|TRBJ1-6|TRBV7-9
CASSLGGLDNSPLHF
TGTGCCAGCAGCTTAGGGGGGTTGGATAATTCACCCCTCCACTTT
>few|TRBD1|12|TRBJ2-5|TRBV30
CAYDRAKETQYF
TGTGCCTATGACAGGGCGAAAGAGACCCAGTACTTC
>.|.|15|TRBJ1-1|TRBV9
CASSVDLRPNTEAFF
TGTGCCAGCAGCGTAGATCTCAGGCCGAACACTGAAGCTTTCTTT
>.|.|15|TRBJ1-6|TRBV4-1
CASSQHTGPNSPLHF
TGCGCCAGCAGCCAACATACAGGGCCTAATTCACCCCTCCACTTT
>.|.|13|TRBJ2-2|TRBV28
CASSSLGPGELFF
TGTGCCAGCAGTTCCTTAGGTCCCGGGGAGCTGTTTTTT
>.|.|14|TRBJ1-2|TRBV5-1
CASSLWPGEHGYTF
TGCGCCAGCAGCCTCTGGCCAGGTGAACATGGCTACACCTTC